These 4 T cell receptor beta chains came from one sample sequenced in a study of vaccination and CD4 T cells after COVID-19. For these TCRs, the target antigens are not known. Treatment in this sample: roughly 11-day PBMC culture with coronavirus spike peptide pools or control peptides (ViraFEST assay). Sequencing of DNA taken from cultured CD4+ T cells relied on the Oncomine TCR Beta short-read assay. MiXCR, run by TCRdb on the PCR reads, gives a single entry per CDR3 protein. The table has some 20,000 distinct CDR3 sequences, 40% to 50% seen once. This specimen was CD4+ T cells from blood, cultured in vitro, taken before SARS-CoV-2 vaccination. The receptors come from a human donor who had recovered from COVID-19.

This clonotype has only a few counts. The rearrangement joins TRBV7-3 to TRBJ1-2; perhaps TRBD1 as D (6 bases). V was cut by 1 base and J by 8 bases, with 11 bases left in between. The germline gives CDR1 SGHTA, CDR2 FQGTGA. The CDR3 length is 13 residues. The DNA of the CDR3 is TGTGCCAGCAGCTTAATCGGGGGCGAAGGCTACACCTTC. This sequence encodes CASSLIGGEGYTF. The full variable domain, completed using reference TRBV7-3 and TRBJ1-2, is GAGVSQTPSNKVTEKGKYVELRCDPISGHTALYWYRQSLGQGPEFLIYFQGTGAADDSGLPNDRFFAVRPEGSVSTLKIQRTERGDSAVYLCASSLIGGEGYTFGSGTRLTVV.

J is TRBJ1-2 and V is TRBV7-2; D gene unclear. The CDR3 contains 14 residues. The V and J ends lost 4 bases and 2 bases respectively, with 11 bases between them. The germline gives CDR1 SGHTA, CDR2 FQGNSA. CDR3 sequence (DNA): TGTGCCAGCAGCTCCATCAGCCAGAACTATGGCTACACCTTC. Residues: CASSSISQNYGYTF. Based on the CDR3 plus reference TRBV7-2 and TRBJ1-2, the full variable domain is GAGVSQSPSNKVTEKGKDVELRCDPISGHTALYWYRQSLGQGLEFLIYFQGNSAPDKSGLPSDRFSAERTGGSVSTLTIQRTQQEDSAVYLCASSSISQNYGYTFGSGTRLTVV.

The rearrangement links TRBV14 to TRBJ2-7, with 7 bases that match TRBD1. The V and J ends lost 0 bases and 2 bases, in that order; junction bases with no gene match: 4. This CDR3 has 15 amino acids. CDR1 and CDR2 (germline): SGHDN, FVKESK. The CDR3 here is CASSQERGRTYEQYF. CDR3 bases: TGTGCCAGCAGCCAAGAGAGGGGGCGAACCTACGAGCAGTACTTC. Full variable domain (outside the CDR3, taken from reference TRBV14 and TRBJ2-7): EAGVTQFPSHSVIEKGQTVTLRCDPISGHDNLYWYRRVMGKEIKFLLHFVKESKQDESGMPNNRFLAERTGGTYSTLKVQPAELEDSGVYFCASSQERGRTYEQYFGPGTRLTVT.

This rearrangement joins TRBV7-9 to TRBJ2-1; no reliable D call. V lost 7 bases to trimming and J lost 2 bases, with 12 bases between them. The germline gives CDR1 SEHNR, CDR2 FQNEAQ (reference sequence). The CDR3 is 14 residues long. CDR3 loop: CASTLQRTYNEQFF. The CDR3 region has the DNA TGTGCCAGCACCCTCCAGAGGACCTACAATGAGCAGTTCTTC.